The next 9 T cell receptor beta chains were all read from a single sample in a study of CD8 T cells in Susac syndrome. Random-hexamer reverse transcription was applied to roughly 0.5 to 1 ug RNA. In TCRdb, the immunoSEQ multiplex PCR reads were re-called with MiXCR into one record per CDR3 protein. In the table there are 150,000 to 200,000 distinct CDR3 sequences, over 90% of which are singletons. The material sequenced was CD8+ T cells from PBMCs. Source of these receptors: a human donor with Susac syndrome.

This rearrangement joins TRBV7-9 to TRBJ2-1; D is ambiguous. This CDR3 has 17 residues. V was pared by 6 bases and J by 4 bases, with 22 bases between. CDR1 is SEHNR, CDR2 FQNEAQ, per germline (reference sequence). The CDR3 region has the DNA TGTGCCAGCAGAACTACTACCTCGAGTCAGTGGTACAATGAGCAGTTCTTC. It is translated as CASRTTTSSQWYNEQFF.

This chain links TRBV11-2 with TRBJ2-3; 11 bases are shared with TRBD2. The CDR3 runs to 18 residues. V dropped 5 bases and J dropped 2; count of bases not matched to a gene: 12. The germline gives CDR1 SGHAT, CDR2 FQNNGV. The CDR3 coding sequence is TGTGCCAGCAGCGCAGGGACTAGCGGATTCATTCCCACAGATACGCAGTATTTT. As protein: CASSAGTSGFIPTDTQYF. The full variable domain, its missing parts supplied by reference TRBV11-2 and TRBJ2-3, is EAGVAQSPRYKIIEKRQSVAFWCNPISGHATLYWYQQILGQGPKLLIQFQNNGVVDDSQLPKDRFSAERLKGVDSTLKIQPAKLEDSAVYLCASSAGTSGFIPTDTQYFGPGTRLTVL.

The chain links TRBV20-1 to TRBJ2-5, with 9 bases matching TRBD2. Trimming at V came to 4 bases and at J to 2 bases, leaving 8 bases not matched to a gene. This CDR3 spans 15 amino acids. Per the germline V gene, CDR1 is DFQATT and CDR2 is SNEGSKA (reference sequence). CDR3 sequence (DNA): TGCAGTGCTACTCAACTAGCGGGTCTTCAAGAGACCCAGTACTTC. Translating it yields CSATQLAGLQETQYF.

The chain recombines TRBV13 with TRBJ2-3; D uncertain. This CDR3 spans 15 amino acids. Germline lookup yields CDR1 PRHDT and CDR2 FYEKMQ (reference sequence). The ends were cut back, 1 base at V and 4 bases at J, with 12 bases in the middle. The CDR3 loop reads CASSLELVAPDTQYF. Here the CDR3 DNA reads TGTGCCAGCAGCTTAGAGCTCGTGGCTCCAGATACGCAGTATTTT.

Only a few counts were recorded for this clonotype. The V gene is TRBV15, the J gene TRBJ2-7; perhaps TRBD1 as D (6 bases). This CDR3 has 15 amino acids. With 0 bases removed from V and 7 bases from J, the gap between germline ends came to 16 bases. Per the germline V gene, CDR1 is LNHNV and CDR2 is YYDKDF (reference sequence). CDR3 residues: CATSRDWAGVEEQYF. The DNA of the CDR3 is TGTGCCACCAGCAGAGATTGGGCAGGGGTGGAGGAGCAGTACTTC.

V and J are TRBV9 and TRBJ2-2; weak D call: TRBD1 (6 bases). V was shortened by 4 bases and J by 2 bases, with 15 bases between the two germline ends. Germline V gene sequence: CDR1 SGDLS, CDR2 YYNGEE. This CDR3 spans 16 amino acids. CDR3 loop: CASSPLGAGNTGELFF. CDR3 bases: TGTGCCAGCAGCCCATTGGGGGCGGGTAACACCGGGGAGCTGTTTTTT.

The gene calls are TRBV4-2 and TRBJ2-1; D gene uncertain. The germline gives CDR1 LGHNA, CDR2 YNFKEQ. Between the trimmed V and J ends, which lost 1 base and 1 base, there was a span of 11 bases. There are 16 residues in the CDR3. As DNA, the CDR3 is TGTGCCAGCAGCCAAGTTGGGAATCCATCCTACAATGAGCAGTTCTTC. The encoded protein is CASSQVGNPSYNEQFF.

This clonotype was seen a handful of times. This sequence joins TRBV13 and TRBJ2-7, with 13 bases fitting TRBD2. Trimming cost V 5 bases and J 2 bases; bases outside gene matches: 3. Looked up from germline, CDR1 is PRHDT and CDR2 is FYEKMQ (reference sequence). The CDR3 sequence is 15 residues long. In nucleotides, the CDR3 is TGTGCCAGCAGCGGGGGACTAGCGGGGACCTACGAGCAGTACTTC. Translation: CASSGGLAGTYEQYF.

The V and J genes are TRBV29-1 and TRBJ1-1; D remains unclear. CDR1 is SQVTM and CDR2 is ANQGSEA in the germline V gene. The V gene lost 3 bases and the J gene lost 5 bases, with 13 bases spanning the gap. CDR3 length: 13 amino acids. CDR3 protein: CSVDKGDSTEAFF. DNA of the CDR3: TGCAGCGTTGATAAGGGCGATTCTACTGAAGCTTTCTTT.